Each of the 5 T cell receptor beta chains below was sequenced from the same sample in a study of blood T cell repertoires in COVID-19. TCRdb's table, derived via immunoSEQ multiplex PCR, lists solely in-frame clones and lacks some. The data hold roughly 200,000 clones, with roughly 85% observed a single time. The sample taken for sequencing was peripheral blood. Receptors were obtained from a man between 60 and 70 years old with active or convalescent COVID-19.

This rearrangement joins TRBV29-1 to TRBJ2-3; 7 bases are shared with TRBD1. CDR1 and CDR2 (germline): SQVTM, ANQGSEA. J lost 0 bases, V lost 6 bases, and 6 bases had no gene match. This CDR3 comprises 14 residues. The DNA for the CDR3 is TGCAGCGTCCAGACAGGGTCTAGCACAGATACGCAGTATTTT. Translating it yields CSVQTGSSTDTQYF.

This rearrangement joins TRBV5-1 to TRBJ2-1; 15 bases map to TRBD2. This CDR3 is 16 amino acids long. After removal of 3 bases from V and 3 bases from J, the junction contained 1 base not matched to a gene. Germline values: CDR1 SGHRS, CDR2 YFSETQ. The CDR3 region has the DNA TGCGCCAGCAGCTGGGGACTAGCGGGGGGCTACAATGAGCAGTTCTTC. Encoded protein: CASSWGLAGGYNEQFF. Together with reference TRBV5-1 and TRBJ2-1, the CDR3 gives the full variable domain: KAGVTQTPRYLIKTRGQQVTLSCSPISGHRSVSWYQQTPGQGLQFLFEYFSETQRNKGNFPGRFSGRQFSNSRSEMNVSTLELGDSALYLCASSWGLAGGYNEQFFGPGTRLTVL.

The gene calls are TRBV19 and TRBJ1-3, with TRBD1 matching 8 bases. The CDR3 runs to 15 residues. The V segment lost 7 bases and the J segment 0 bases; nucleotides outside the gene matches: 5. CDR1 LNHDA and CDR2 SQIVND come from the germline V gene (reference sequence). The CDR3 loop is CASNPTGVSGNTIYF. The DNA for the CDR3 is TGTGCCAGTAACCCGACAGGGGTCTCTGGAAACACCATATATTTT. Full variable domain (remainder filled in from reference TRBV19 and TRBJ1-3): DGGITQSPKYLFRKEGQNVTLSCEQNLNHDAMYWYRQDPGQGLRLIYYSQIVNDFQKGDIAEGYSVSREKKESFPLTVTSAQKNPTAFYLCASNPTGVSGNTIYFGEGSWLTVV.

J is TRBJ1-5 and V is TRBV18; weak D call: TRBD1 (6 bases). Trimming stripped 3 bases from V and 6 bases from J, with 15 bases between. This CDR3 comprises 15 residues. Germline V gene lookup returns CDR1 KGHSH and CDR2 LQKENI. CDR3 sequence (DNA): TGTGCCAGCTCACCGGGCCAGGGGCAGGGTCAGCCCCAGCATTTT. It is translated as CASSPGQGQGQPQHF.

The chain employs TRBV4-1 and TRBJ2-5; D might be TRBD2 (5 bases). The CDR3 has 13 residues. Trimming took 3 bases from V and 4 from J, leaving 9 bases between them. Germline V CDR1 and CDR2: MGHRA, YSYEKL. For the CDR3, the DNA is TGCGCCAGCAGCCAGTCGGGGAGAGAGACCCAGTACTTC. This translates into CASSQSGRETQYF.